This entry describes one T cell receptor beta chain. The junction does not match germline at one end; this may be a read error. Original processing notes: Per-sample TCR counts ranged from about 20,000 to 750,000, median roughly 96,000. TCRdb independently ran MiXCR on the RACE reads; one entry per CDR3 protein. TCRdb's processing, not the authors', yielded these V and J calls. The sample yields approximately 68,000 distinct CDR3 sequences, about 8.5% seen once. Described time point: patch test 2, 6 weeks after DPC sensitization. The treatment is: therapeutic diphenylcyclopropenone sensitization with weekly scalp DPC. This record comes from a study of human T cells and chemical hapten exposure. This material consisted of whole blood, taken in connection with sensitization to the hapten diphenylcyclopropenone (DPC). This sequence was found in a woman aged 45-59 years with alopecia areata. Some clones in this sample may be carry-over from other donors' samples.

The CDR3 is CASSLKAPGAFTWELFF. The CDR3 DNA sequence: TGCGCCAGCAGCTTGAAGGCACCGGGGGCCTTCACCTGGGAGCTGTTTTTT. V usage is TRBV5-1 and J usage is TRBJ2-2; the D gene could be TRBD1 or TRBD2 (6 bases each). CDR1 is SGHRS, CDR2 YFSETQ, per germline. The length of the CDR3 is 17 residues.